This TCR beta chain originates from a study of T cells in Graves' hyperthyroidism and ophthalmopathy (dated by TCRdb to between 2019 and 2020). Turning to the overall study: TCR V-J signatures able to tell the groups apart were searched for in a discovery cohort of approximately 95 patients, of whom fewer than 45 had Graves' ophthalmopathy and under 65 had stable Graves' hyperthyroidism. Whether ophthalmopathy could be predicted prospectively was tested in an independent validation cohort made up of some 20 hyperthyroidism patients plus 17 patients who later progressed to ophthalmopathy. The roughly 100 discovery patients were randomly divided into training and test sets at a 7:3 ratio. In addition, the study compared T-cell repertoires in thyroid tissue and in blood from several Graves' hyperthyroidism patients. After sampling, hyperthyroidism patients received methimazole starting at 30 mg daily, and ophthalmopathy patients received high-dose intravenous methylprednisolone. According to the paper, TCR Vbeta CDR3 sequencing was carried out on roughly 130 peripheral blood samples, which came from under 50 ophthalmopathy, approximately 78 hyperthyroidism and roughly 17 progressor patients.

The TCR beta CDR3 regions were amplified from RNA transcripts. The first round of RT-PCR for the TCR CDR3 was performed with the HTBI primer set and the Qiagen OneStep RT-PCR kit. Libraries were constructed in a second round of multiplex PCR, after which size selection and purification were performed. Libraries were sequenced paired-end with 100 bp reads on an Illumina HiSeq2000. The original methods were these. SOAPnuke was used to process the raw data, throwing out any read that contained adapters or uncalled bases, had a mean Phred below 15, or lacked an exact constant-primer or identifier match. High-quality paired reads were merged using COPE v1.2.5, and each unique nucleotide sequence was defined as a clonotype. MiTCR v1.1 was used to align the clonotypes against IMGT TRBV, TRBD and TRBJ reference segments. Analysis was restricted to V-J combinations with a frequency above 0.0001, which covered about 99% of repertoires. The TCS score was defined as F50 (clonal expansion) divided by E x V (chaos), with BLOSUM62-based TCRdist calculated between CDR3 peptides within each V-J. Welch's t-statistics and random forest reduced 514 V-J features to some 14, which were used in a naive Bayes classifier (R e1071). Thyroid-blood repertoire similarity was quantified with the Morisita-Horn index. Clones were called with MiXCR by TCRdb after fastp trimmed the public reads at Q25, and only in-frame beta chains were retained. Rows matching on CDR3 protein sequence are summarized as one entry with the most common DNA and genes. TCRdb's processing, not the authors', yielded these V and J calls. The sample profile shows 610,000 or so distinct CDR3 sequences; 46% of them were found once. 7.5% to 8.5% of the sample lies in the top ten.

As for this clonotype: Its antigen is still unknown. A read error may produce the germline difference seen at one junction end.

Graves' hyperthyroidism was defined as stable when no progression to ophthalmopathy occurred over 18 months of follow-up. Hyperthyroidism patients were newly diagnosed, with disease duration under 2 months, and aged 18 to 65 years. Exclusion was applied to patients with uncontrolled infections, other autoimmune diseases, pregnancy or lactation. Diagnoses were based on clinical symptoms, serum thyroxine and TRAb, thyroid ultrasound and orbital computed tomography. Total RNA was extracted using Trizol reagent, and RNA quality was assessed on an Agilent 2100 Bioanalyzer. The CDR3 goes from the cysteine to the phenylalanine over 13 residues. Only CDR3 DNA is held: 39 bases, read in frame from base 1. The germline V gene yields ENHRY for CDR1 and SYGVKD for CDR2. The study at large found these results: Most expanded thyroid clonotypes (frequency above 0.001) were also detected in blood, a finding suggesting that blood repertoires may reflect thyroid immune responses. No statistical method was used to fix the sample size in advance, and group allocation was not hidden from the investigators. A 13 V-J signature model separated ophthalmopathy from stable hyperthyroidism, with roughly 88% sensitivity and about 81% specificity in cross-validation and 80%/75% in testing. In validation, progression to ophthalmopathy was predicted by the model with 70.59% sensitivity and 72.22% specificity, a median of around 6.5 months before onset.

This receptor was taken from a woman under 30 with Graves' hyperthyroidism. The chain is assembled from TRBV10-3 and TRBJ2-7; the D gene remains uncertain. The specimen was peripheral blood or thyroid tissue (not recorded which). The CDR3 region: CASRSGLSYERYF. The nucleotides are TGTGCCAGCAGGTCCGGCCTTAGCTACGAGCGGTACTTC.